This T cell receptor (beta chain) was observed in a study of T cells after yellow fever vaccination. MiXCR, applied by TCRdb to the 5' RACE reads, yields one record per CDR3 protein. The table has a few hundred thousand distinct CDR3 sequences, 15% to 20% seen once. This CDR3 spans 14 amino acids. The germline V gene has CDR1 SQVTM and CDR2 ANQGSEA. V was shortened by 6 bases and J by 4 bases, with 19 bases between the two germline ends. The rearrangement uses TRBV29-1 and TRBJ2-7; D is possibly TRBD2 (6 bases). Sequenced here: PBMCs, sampled 15 days after the yellow fever booster vaccination. The sequence came from a man aged 25 to 40 who received the YFV17D yellow fever vaccine. CDR3 in amino acids: CSVTPGLRGYEQYF. CDR3 coding DNA: TGCAGCGTGACCCCGGGACTGAGGGGATACGAGCAGTACTTC.